This TCR beta chain stems from a study of blood T cell repertoires in COVID-19. Overall study: From the United States, Italy and Spain came samples of acute and convalescent COVID-19. T cells, B-cell-depleted T cells, or PBMCs supplied cDNA or gDNA.

Per the authors' pipeline: Amplifying reference gene primers gave estimates of nucleated cell counts. Sequenced by immunoSEQ multiplex PCR; TCRdb stores in-frame clones only, minus some. The V and J calls and clone size come from that table; D and trimming were worked out from the DNA. The data show 30,000 to 40,000 clones, 85% to 90% seen once. CDR1 and CDR2 (germline): KGHSH, LQKENI. The J segment lost 7 bases and the V segment lost 5 bases, leaving 2 bases of the junction unmatched. The CDR3 runs 14 residues. The chain combines TRBV18 with TRBJ1-6; 10 bases agree with TRBD1. Sequenced sample: peripheral blood. The sequence was collected from a woman aged 55 to 70 with active COVID-19. In DNA form, the CDR3 reads TGTGCCAGCTCAGTGGACAGGGGGAATTCACCCCTCCACTTT. Translated: CASSVDRGNSPLHF.